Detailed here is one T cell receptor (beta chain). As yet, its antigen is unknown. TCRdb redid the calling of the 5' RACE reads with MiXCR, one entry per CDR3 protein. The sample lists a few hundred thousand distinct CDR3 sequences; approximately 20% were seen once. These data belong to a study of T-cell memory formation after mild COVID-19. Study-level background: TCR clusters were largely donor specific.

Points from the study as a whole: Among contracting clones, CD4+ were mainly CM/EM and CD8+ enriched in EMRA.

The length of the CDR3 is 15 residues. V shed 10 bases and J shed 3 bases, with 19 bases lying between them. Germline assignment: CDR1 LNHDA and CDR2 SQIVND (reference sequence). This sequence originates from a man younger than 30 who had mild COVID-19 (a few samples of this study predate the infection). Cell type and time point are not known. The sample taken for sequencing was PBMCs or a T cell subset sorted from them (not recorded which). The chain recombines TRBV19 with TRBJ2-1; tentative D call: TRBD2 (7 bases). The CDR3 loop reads CATTGGPGIYNEQFF. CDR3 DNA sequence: TGTGCCACGACGGGGGGCCCTGGTATCTACAATGAGCAGTTCTTC. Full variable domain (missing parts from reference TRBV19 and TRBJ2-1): DGGITQSPKYLFRKEGQNVTLSCEQNLNHDAMYWYRQDPGQGLRLIYYSQIVNDFQKGDIAEGYSVSREKKESFPLTVTSAQKNPTAFYLCATTGGPGIYNEQFFGPGTRLTVL.